This entry lists 31 T cell receptor beta chains sequenced from one sample in a study of cytomegalovirus exposure and HLA in healthy donors. The PCR used 60 Vbeta and 13 Jbeta primers. Produced via immunoSEQ multiplex PCR; TCRdb's table is partial and in-frame only. The data show 90,000 to 110,000 clones, 83% seen once. Sequences were obtained from PBMCs. Receptors originate from a man aged 18 to 30 in good health and CMV-seronegative.

V gene TRBV6-1 combines with J gene TRBJ1-6, with a weak D call TRBD1 (6 bases). V gave up 0 bases and J gave up 7 bases, with 13 bases separating them. This CDR3 has 16 amino acids. CDR1 is MNHNS and CDR2 is SASEGT in the germline V gene. In DNA, the CDR3 is TGTGCCAGCAGTGAAGCGCGGGGGGCAAGGAATTCACCCCTCCACTTT. Translation gives CASSEARGARNSPLHF.

The chain recombines TRBV4-2 with TRBJ2-7, with TRBD2 matching over 9 bases. Germline values: CDR1 LGHNA, CDR2 YNFKEQ. V dropped 3 bases and J dropped 6; count of bases not matched to a gene: 9. The CDR3 sequence is 15 residues long. CDR3 sequence reads: CASSHPSGKGVEQYF. The CDR3 bases are TGTGCCAGCAGCCACCCTAGCGGGAAGGGCGTCGAGCAGTACTTC.

This chain uses TRBV27 with TRBJ1-1; D might be TRBD1 (5 bases). Germline loops: CDR1 MNHEY, CDR2 SMNVEV (reference sequence). V lost 1 base, J lost 4 bases, and 10 bases lay in between. CDR3 length equals 14 residues. This CDR3 reads CASSLLGGVTEAFF. The CDR3 nucleotides read TGTGCCAGCAGTTTATTGGGGGGAGTCACTGAAGCTTTCTTT.

The chain combines TRBV6-1 with TRBJ1-1; tentative D call: TRBD1 (6 bases). Trimming removed 5 bases at V and 7 bases at J, with 14 bases between. CDR3 length equals 13 residues. Per germline, CDR1 MNHNS and CDR2 SASEGT. As DNA, the CDR3 is TGTGCCAGCAGTTTGAACAGGGTTGATGAAGCTTTCTTT. Its translation is CASSLNRVDEAFF.

This chain uses TRBV9 with TRBJ2-3; 10 positions match TRBD2. Germline values: CDR1 SGDLS, CDR2 YYNGEE. The CDR3 is 16 amino acids. The ends lost 4 bases at V and 0 bases at J; junction bases unmatched: 5. The CDR3 protein is CASSPRTSGSTDTQYF. The CDR3 bases are TGTGCCAGCAGCCCCCGGACTAGCGGTAGCACAGATACGCAGTATTTT.

V gene TRBV6-1 combines with J gene TRBJ2-3, with D possibly being TRBD1 (6 bases). V lost 8 bases to trimming and J lost 2 bases, with 14 bases between them. The CDR3 sequence is 14 residues long. The V gene's germline CDR1 is MNHNS and CDR2 SASEGT. CDR3 region: CASSWTADTDTQYF. The CDR3 DNA sequence: TGTGCCAGCTCTTGGACAGCAGACACAGATACGCAGTATTTT.

This chain links TRBV6-5 with TRBJ1-1; D is undetermined. With 7 bases removed from V and 1 base from J, the gap between germline ends came to 16 bases. Looked up from germline, CDR1 is MNHEY and CDR2 is SVGAGI. The CDR3 loop spans 15 amino acids. The DNA for the CDR3 is TGTGCCAGCACCCAGAGTCGGGGAACGAACACTGAAGCTTTCTTT. Encoded protein: CASTQSRGTNTEAFF.

The rearrangement links TRBV6-6 to TRBJ2-2; D is perhaps TRBD2 (5 bases). Trimming removed 2 bases at V and 6 bases at J, with 13 bases between. The CDR3 length is 15 residues. Looked up from germline, CDR1 is MNHNY and CDR2 is SVGAGI (reference sequence). Here the CDR3 reads CASSYDSAPSGELFF. CDR3 DNA: TGTGCCAGCAGTTACGATAGCGCGCCCTCCGGGGAGCTGTTTTTT.

The rearrangement joins TRBV2 to TRBJ2-1; perhaps TRBD1 as D (6 bases). Germline CDR1 reads SNHLY; CDR2 reads FYNNEI. V dropped 2 bases and J dropped 8 bases, with 13 bases sitting between them. CDR3 length equals 14 residues. CDR3 amino acids: CASSETTGGDEQFF. The CDR3 DNA is TGTGCCAGCAGTGAAACGACTGGGGGCGATGAGCAGTTCTTC.

The V and J genes are TRBV27 and TRBJ1-2; possible D gene TRBD1, 6 bases. Trimming shortened V by 0 bases and J by 7 bases, and 12 bases separated the two germline ends. The CDR3 has 14 residues. CDR1 is MNHEY and CDR2 is SMNVEV in the germline V gene (reference sequence). CDR3 sequence reads: CASSLSVGASGYTF. CDR3 nucleotide sequence: TGTGCCAGCAGTTTATCGGTGGGGGCGAGTGGCTACACCTTC.

This chain uses TRBV14 with TRBJ2-1; TRBD2 agrees at 15 bases. This CDR3 is built from 15 residues. The germline CDR1 and CDR2 sequences are SGHDN and FVKESK. The V and J ends lost 5 bases and 8 bases, in that order; junction bases with no gene match: 4. The CDR3 reads CASSTGLAGGDEQFF. DNA of the CDR3: TGTGCCAGCAGCACCGGACTAGCGGGAGGGGATGAGCAGTTCTTC.

This clone has just a few counts. The rearrangement links TRBV6-5 to TRBJ1-5; the match to TRBD1 covers 7 bases. Germline CDR1 reads MNHEY; CDR2 reads SVGAGI. The CDR3 loop spans 16 amino acids. Germline trimming cut 0 bases from V and 2 bases from J; bases unmatched to any gene: 4. The CDR3 spells CASSYSADRGNQPQHF. In nucleotides, the CDR3 is TGTGCCAGCAGTTACTCTGCCGACAGGGGCAATCAGCCCCAGCATTTT.

The chain couples TRBV6-1 to TRBJ2-5, with TRBD1 matching 10 bases. J gave up 4 bases and V 5 bases, and 7 bases lay outside the gene matches. The CDR3 consists of 15 residues. Germline V gives CDR1 MNHNS, CDR2 SASEGT. The CDR3 region is CASSRSGTGVETQYF. The CDR3 DNA sequence: TGTGCCAGCAGTCGTTCCGGGACAGGGGTAGAGACCCAGTACTTC.

V gene TRBV10-3 combines with J gene TRBJ2-4; a weak D match, TRBD2 (7 bases). The CDR3 is made up of 13 amino acids. Looked up from germline, CDR1 is ENHRY and CDR2 is SYGVKD. V lost 8 bases and J lost 8, with 16 bases in between. CDR3 in DNA: TGTGCCATCCGTCCCGTAGGGGGGGACATTCAGTACTTC. Residues: CAIRPVGGDIQYF.

The J gene is TRBJ1-2, the V gene TRBV6-6; D might be TRBD1 (6 bases). The germline CDR1 and CDR2 sequences are MNHNY and SVGAGI (reference sequence). The V end lost 2 bases, the J end lost 4 bases, and 14 bases lay between the germline ends. The CDR3 runs 15 residues. CDR3 in amino acids: CASSYDPTGSYGYTF. CDR3 in DNA: TGTGCCAGCAGTTACGACCCGACAGGCAGCTATGGCTACACCTTC.

The chain has TRBV2 and TRBJ2-1; TRBD2 is a possible D gene (6 bases). This CDR3 has 13 amino acids. Germline CDR1 and CDR2: SNHLY and FYNNEI. V was clipped by 5 bases and J by 8 bases, with 13 bases between them. CDR3 DNA: TGTGCCAGCAGTTTCCGCGGGGTGGATGAGCAGTTCTTC. Its protein product is CASSFRGVDEQFF.

The V call is TRBV5-1, the J call TRBJ1-1; D not certain. The length of the CDR3 is 15 residues. Trimming took off 0 bases at V and 4 bases at J, with 13 bases between the two ends. Germline values: CDR1 SGHRS, CDR2 YFSETQ. This CDR3 is CASSLDRRGVTEAFF. The CDR3 bases are TGCGCCAGCAGCTTGGATCGACGGGGTGTCACTGAAGCTTTCTTT.

This clone has more than one count but fewer than ten. This sequence joins TRBV7-9 and TRBJ2-1, with D perhaps TRBD2 (6 bases). CDR1 is SEHNR, CDR2 FQNEAQ, per germline (reference sequence). The length of the CDR3 is 18 residues. V was shortened by 3 bases and J by 4 bases, with 22 bases between the two germline ends. The CDR3 here is CASSFVGDKRAVYNEQFF. In DNA form, the CDR3 reads TGTGCCAGCAGCTTTGTGGGTGATAAGCGGGCTGTGTACAATGAGCAGTTCTTC. Combining the CDR3 with reference TRBV7-9 and TRBJ2-1 gives the whole variable domain DTGVSQNPRHKITKRGQNVTFRCDPISEHNRLYWYRQTLGQGPEFLTYFQNEAQLEKSRLLSDRFSAERPKGSFSTLEIQRTEQGDSAMYLCASSFVGDKRAVYNEQFFGPGTRLTVL.

The chain employs TRBV30 and TRBJ2-7, with 9 bases aligning to TRBD1. Trimming removed 3 bases from V and 2 bases from J; junction bases left unmatched: 2. The V gene's germline CDR1 is GTSNPN and CDR2 SVGIG (reference sequence). The CDR3 runs to 13 residues. CDR3 nucleotides: TGTGCCTGGAGGGACAGGGGCCCCTACGAGCAGTACTTC. Residues: CAWRDRGPYEQYF.

The chain has TRBV29-1 and TRBJ2-2; tentative D call: TRBD1 (6 bases). The germline V gene encodes CDR1 SQVTM and CDR2 ANQGSEA. The CDR3 sequence is 14 residues long. V was shortened by 5 bases and J by 3 bases, with 13 bases between the two germline ends. The CDR3 loop reads CSVKTGLYTGELFF. CDR3 nucleotide sequence: TGCAGCGTTAAGACAGGATTATACACCGGGGAGCTGTTTTTT.

The gene calls are TRBV28 and TRBJ1-2; 7 nucleotides agree with TRBD1. CDR1 is MDHEN, CDR2 SYDVKM, per germline. J lost 8 bases, V lost 5 bases, and 5 bases had no gene match. CDR3 length equals 12 residues. The CDR3 loop is CASSRTGAGYTF. CDR3 in DNA: TGTGCCAGCAGTCGGACAGGCGCAGGCTACACCTTC.

The gene calls are TRBV5-1 and TRBJ2-1; TRBD2 matches at 9 bases. J lost 0 bases, V lost 4 bases, and 11 bases had no gene match. CDR3 length: 18 amino acids. The germline gives CDR1 SGHRS, CDR2 YFSETQ. DNA of the CDR3: TGCGCCAGCAGCCTCGATCAGATTAGCGGGAGCTCCTACAATGAGCAGTTCTTC. It specifies CASSLDQISGSSYNEQFF.

The V gene is TRBV9, the J gene TRBJ2-7, with 9 positions matching TRBD2. V was clipped by 2 bases and J by 5 bases; unmatched bases: 8. Germline lookup yields CDR1 SGDLS and CDR2 YYNGEE. There are 15 residues in the CDR3. Here the CDR3 reads CASSVSAGGIHEQYF. The CDR3 region has the DNA TGTGCCAGCAGCGTCTCGGCGGGAGGGATCCACGAGCAGTACTTC.

The V and J genes are TRBV18 and TRBJ1-5, with a tentative D call TRBD1 (6 bases). The germline gives CDR1 KGHSH, CDR2 LQKENI. V lost 2 bases and J 3 bases, leaving 8 bases between the germline ends. The CDR3 covers 14 residues. The CDR3 reads CASSPGQHNQPQHF. In DNA form, the CDR3 reads TGTGCCAGCTCACCAGGACAGCACAATCAGCCCCAGCATTTT.

Note on this clone: A read error may account for a junction end that differs from germline. This chain connects TRBV7-9 to TRBJ2-7; D call uncertain. The CDR3 length is 12 residues. Germline values: CDR1 SEHNR, CDR2 FQNEAQ (reference sequence). The CDR3 region has the DNA TGTTCCAGCAGCTCCGCCGGCTACGAGCAGTACTTC. Translation gives CSSSSAGYEQYF.

This chain joins TRBV6-6 and TRBJ1-2; D remains ambiguous. Trimming cost V 10 bases and J 8 bases, with 17 bases left between them. The germline V gene encodes CDR1 MNHNY and CDR2 SVGAGI (reference sequence). The CDR3 runs to 12 residues. Written as DNA, the CDR3 is TGTGCCACCGGTAGTGACTTACTCGGCTACACCTTC. Translating it yields CATGSDLLGYTF.

The chain is built from TRBV28 and TRBJ2-7, with TRBD1 matching 7 bases. This CDR3 comprises 14 residues. Trimming removed 8 bases from V and 3 bases from J; junction bases left unmatched: 10. Germline V lookup: CDR1 MDHEN, CDR2 SYDVKM. The CDR3 DNA follows: TGTGCCAGCCGGCCGAGGCAGGGGGACTACGAGCAGTACTTC. The encoded protein is CASRPRQGDYEQYF.

The chain carries TRBV9 and TRBJ2-5; 7 nucleotides agree with TRBD1. The germline V gene has CDR1 SGDLS and CDR2 YYNGEE. The CDR3 consists of 16 residues. V was pared by 2 bases and J by 5 bases, with 12 bases of the junction left unmatched. CDR3 in amino acids: CASSVKEGGALETQYF. The CDR3 region has the DNA TGTGCCAGCAGCGTGAAGGAAGGGGGCGCGTTGGAGACCCAGTACTTC.

The V and J genes are TRBV19 and TRBJ2-7; 8 bases align to TRBD1. The CDR3 has 14 residues. Trimming cost V 7 bases and J 5 bases; bases outside gene matches: 10. The germline V gene has CDR1 LNHDA and CDR2 SQIVND (reference sequence). CDR3 sequence: CASTLGQGAHEQYF. Here the CDR3 DNA reads TGTGCCAGTACCCTGGGGCAGGGGGCACACGAGCAGTACTTC.

The rearrangement joins TRBV23-1 to TRBJ2-7, with 8 bases matching TRBD1. TRBV23-1 belongs to the ORF category, with a function that is uncertain. V dropped 6 bases and J dropped 7; count of bases not matched to a gene: 11. The CDR3 sequence is 14 residues long. CDR3 region: CASRGDRGSGEQYF. Written as DNA, the CDR3 is TGCGCCAGCAGGGGAGACAGGGGCTCGGGTGAGCAGTACTTC.

This sequence joins TRBV12-5 and TRBJ1-1; D gene unclear. The CDR3 totals 18 residues. Trimming removed 2 bases from V and 0 bases from J, with 19 bases in between. Germline values: CDR1 LGHNT, CDR2 FRNRAP. CDR3 sequence: CASGLRRVTGRMNTEAFF. The DNA of the CDR3 is TGTGCTAGTGGTTTGAGACGGGTAACGGGGAGAATGAACACTGAAGCTTTCTTT.